A single sample gave rise to the 30 T cell receptor beta chains below, sequenced in a study of cytomegalovirus exposure and HLA in healthy donors. Use of 60 Vbeta and 13 Jbeta primers characterized the PCR. Assay used: immunoSEQ multiplex PCR; TCRdb lists only in-frame clones, some missing. This table holds about 140,000 clones. The specimen was PBMCs. These receptors all come from a man aged 40-49 years in good health and CMV-seronegative.

CDR3 loop: CASSSGSPRALDTEAFF. CDR3 bases: TGTGCCAGCAGCAGTGGGAGTCCCCGGGCCTTGGACACTGAAGCTTTCTTT. V usage is TRBV7-9 and J usage is TRBJ1-1; D unclear. The CDR3 is made up of 17 amino acids. V gave up 5 bases and J gave up 3 bases, with 22 bases separating them. Germline CDR1 and CDR2: SEHNR and FQNEAQ (reference sequence).

The chain joins TRBV7-9 to TRBJ1-3; D might be TRBD1 (5 bases). Germline assignment: CDR1 SEHNR and CDR2 FQNEAQ (reference sequence). The CDR3 runs 13 residues. V was shortened by 4 bases and J by 4 bases, with 8 bases between the two germline ends. CDR3 sequence reads: CASSSRTGNTIYF. Here the CDR3 DNA reads TGTGCCAGCAGCTCAAGGACAGGAAACACCATATATTTT.

The gene calls are TRBV5-6 and TRBJ2-5, with TRBD1 as a possible D gene (6 bases). The end of the DNA aligns better with TRBJ2-7, so the J call may be wrong. This CDR3 comprises 12 residues. The germline V gene encodes CDR1 SGHDT and CDR2 YYEEEE. CDR3 sequence reads: CASSSRGYEQYF. CDR3 sequence (DNA): TGTGCCAGCAGCTCCAGGGGTTACGAGCAGTACTTC.

The chain recombines TRBV5-6 with TRBJ2-7; D is perhaps TRBD2 (6 bases). The CDR3 totals 16 residues. Trimming removed 0 bases from V and 0 bases from J, with 13 bases in between. Per germline, CDR1 SGHDT and CDR2 YYEEEE. The CDR3 reads CASSLGPGDSSYEQYF. The CDR3 DNA follows: TGTGCCAGCAGCTTGGGCCCGGGGGATAGCTCCTACGAGCAGTACTTC. The full variable domain, rest sourced from reference TRBV5-6 and TRBJ2-7, is DAGVTQSPTHLIKTRGQQVTLRCSPKSGHDTVSWYQQALGQGPQFIFQYYEEEERQRGNFPDRFSGHQFPNYSSELNVNALLLGDSALYLCASSLGPGDSSYEQYFGPGTRLTVT.

This sequence joins TRBV27 and TRBJ1-3, with 7 bases fitting TRBD1. The CDR3 extends over 15 amino acids. V gave up 5 bases and J gave up 2 bases; unmatched junction bases: 6. Germline loops: CDR1 MNHEY, CDR2 SMNVEV (reference sequence). CDR3 bases: TGTGCCAGCAGTGCCCAGGGGGACCCTGGAAACACCATATATTTT. This gives the protein CASSAQGDPGNTIYF.

CDR3 coding DNA: TGTGCCAGCAGCCCACCACCCAGGGTCGATACGCAGTATTTT. It translates to CASSPPPRVDTQYF. The V gene is TRBV7-2, the J gene TRBJ2-3, with D perhaps TRBD1 (5 bases). Germline values: CDR1 SGHTA, CDR2 FQGNSA. The CDR3 loop spans 14 amino acids. V lost 5 bases, J lost 6 bases, and 15 bases lay in between.

The chain uses TRBV4-1 and TRBJ2-5; 9 bases are shared with TRBD2. Trimming removed 2 bases from V and 1 base from J; junction bases left unmatched: 8. The CDR3 totals 17 residues. Germline CDR1 reads MGHRA; CDR2 reads YSYEKL. This CDR3 reads CASSQLCLAGTQETQYF. The CDR3 nucleotides are TGCGCCAGCAGCCAATTGTGCCTAGCGGGGACCCAAGAGACCCAGTACTTC.

V is TRBV5-4 and J is TRBJ1-6; 7 bases fit TRBD1. The length of the CDR3 is 13 residues. The germline gives CDR1 SGHNT, CDR2 YYREEE (reference sequence). V was clipped by 6 bases and J by 7 bases; unmatched bases: 4. CDR3 protein: CASTTGLNSPLHF. The CDR3 region has the DNA TGTGCCAGCACGACAGGGCTGAATTCACCCCTCCACTTT. Complete variable domain (other parts from reference TRBV5-4 and TRBJ1-6): ETGVTQSPTHLIKTRGQQVTLRCSSQSGHNTVSWYQQALGQGPQFIFQYYREEENGRGNFPPRFSGLQFPNYSSELNVNALELDDSALYLCASTTGLNSPLHFGNGTRLTVT.

The V call is TRBV19, the J call TRBJ2-7, with 8 bases matching TRBD1. CDR1 is LNHDA and CDR2 is SQIVND in the germline V gene (reference sequence). The V gene end was trimmed by 1 base and the J gene end by 0 bases; junction bases not matched to a gene: 5. This CDR3 is built from 16 residues. This CDR3 is CASSIAGQGISYEQYF. The CDR3 bases are TGTGCCAGTAGTATAGCAGGACAGGGAATCTCCTACGAGCAGTACTTC.

The CDR3 reads CASSLQGAGTQYF. CDR3 nucleotide sequence: TGTGCCAGCAGCCTACAGGGGGCAGGTACGCAGTATTTT. This chain links TRBV7-3 with TRBJ2-3; TRBD1 matches 9 bases. Per germline, CDR1 SGHTA and CDR2 FQGTGA. The CDR3 is 13 residues long. V dropped 5 bases and J dropped 8; count of bases not matched to a gene: 5.

For the CDR3, the DNA is TGTGCCAGCAGCTCAGAGACCAGGGGTGAGACCCAGTACTTC. It specifies CASSSETRGETQYF. This chain uses TRBV7-2 with TRBJ2-5; a weak D match, TRBD1 (6 bases). CDR1 and CDR2 from the germline V gene are SGHTA and FQGNSA. The length of the CDR3 is 14 residues. V dropped 4 bases and J dropped 5 bases, with 14 bases sitting between them.

This sequence joins TRBV6-5 and TRBJ1-3, with D unclear. The CDR3 loop spans 14 amino acids. Looked up from germline, CDR1 is MNHEY and CDR2 is SVGAGI. The germline V and J ends were trimmed by 10 bases and 0 bases, with 13 bases remaining between them. As DNA, the CDR3 is TGTGCCACCGTCAAACCGGGCTCTGGAAACACCATATATTTT. Protein: CATVKPGSGNTIYF.

Concerning this clone itself: The same CDR3 also results from other DNA sequences found in this sample. The rearrangement uses TRBV9 and TRBJ1-6; 7 bases match TRBD1. V gave up 0 bases and J gave up 4 bases; unmatched junction bases: 4. The germline CDR1 and CDR2 sequences are SGDLS and YYNGEE. The CDR3 length is 16 residues. The CDR3 region is CASSVGSGGYNSPLHF. In DNA form, the CDR3 reads TGTGCCAGCAGCGTAGGGTCAGGGGGTTATAATTCACCCCTCCACTTT.

The chain is built from TRBV25-1 and TRBJ1-3; D not certain. The germline CDR1 and CDR2 sequences are MGHDK and SYGVNS. Trimming shortened V by 1 base and J by 2 bases, and 12 bases separated the two germline ends. The CDR3 is 16 amino acids. The CDR3: CASSEWEGTAGNTIYF. The CDR3 DNA reads TGTGCCAGCAGTGAATGGGAGGGAACTGCTGGAAACACCATATATTTT.

V is TRBV2 and J is TRBJ2-4, with D possibly being TRBD1 (6 bases). V gave up 1 base and J gave up 1 base, with 14 bases separating them. Germline V lookup: CDR1 SNHLY, CDR2 FYNNEI. This CDR3 region has 17 residues. The DNA of the CDR3 is TGTGCCAGCAGTGAAGGGTTGGGGGCTAGTGCCAAAAACATTCAGTACTTC. Protein: CASSEGLGASAKNIQYF.

The chain uses TRBV7-8 and TRBJ1-5; TRBD1 might be the D (6 bases). Trimming left V 3 bases short and J 5 bases short, with 11 bases between. Per germline, CDR1 SGHVS and CDR2 FQNEAQ. The CDR3 consists of 14 residues. The DNA of the CDR3 is TGTGCCAGCAGCTTCCCAGGGACACATCAGCCCCAGCATTTT. Amino acids: CASSFPGTHQPQHF.

The V gene is TRBV4-2, the J gene TRBJ1-1; no firm D call. The CDR3 has 17 amino acids. In germline, CDR1 is LGHNA, CDR2 YNFKEQ. V was trimmed by 0 bases and J by 6 bases, leaving 20 bases between them. CDR3 DNA sequence: TGTGCCAGCAGCCAAGAAGAATACAGTCTCAGAGCCCCTGAAGCTTTCTTT. Amino acid sequence: CASSQEEYSLRAPEAFF.

This sequence joins TRBV9 and TRBJ2-3, with D unresolved. CDR3 length: 16 residues. V was clipped by 0 bases and J by 2 bases, with 13 bases between them. Germline CDR1 reads SGDLS; CDR2 reads YYNGEE. As DNA, the CDR3 is TGTGCCAGCAGCGTAGGGGTTCTGGGCACCACAGATACGCAGTATTTT. This codes for CASSVGVLGTTDTQYF.

The chain carries TRBV25-1 and TRBJ1-1; D not resolved. The CDR3 runs 13 residues. V lost 4 bases, J lost 7 bases, and 13 bases lay in between. CDR1 and CDR2 from the germline V gene are MGHDK and SYGVNS. The CDR3 DNA sequence: TGTGCCAGCAGTGCGGGCGGGCCGGGTGAAGCTTTCTTT. Protein sequence: CASSAGGPGEAFF.

The genes are TRBV28 and TRBJ1-2; TRBD1 is a possible D gene (5 bases). Looked up from germline, CDR1 is MDHEN and CDR2 is SYDVKM. Deletions cut 4 bases from V and 3 bases from J, with 33 bases between. The CDR3 contains 21 residues. The CDR3 here is CASSSISPGLNPKNRYYGYTF. The CDR3 nucleotides read TGTGCCAGCAGTTCAATCTCACCGGGACTGAACCCCAAAAACCGTTACTATGGCTACACCTTC.

The rearrangement uses TRBV29-1 and TRBJ2-1, with 13 bases aligning to TRBD2. Germline values: CDR1 SQVTM, CDR2 ANQGSEA. Trimming removed 2 bases from V and 11 bases from J; junction bases left unmatched: 6. This CDR3 spans 14 amino acids. The CDR3 DNA reads as TGCAGCGTTGAACTGACTAGCGGGGGGTGGAAGCAGTTCTTC. The encoded protein is CSVELTSGGWKQFF.

The chain recombines TRBV6-4 with TRBJ1-2; no definite D call. The CDR3 length is 13 residues. Per the germline V gene, CDR1 is MRHNA and CDR2 is SNTAGT. Trimming took 2 bases from V and 8 from J, leaving 12 bases between them. Here the CDR3 reads CASSDPRGSGYTF. The CDR3 DNA follows: TGTGCCAGCAGTGACCCGCGGGGTAGCGGCTACACCTTC.

V is TRBV7-2 and J is TRBJ1-1; D is ambiguous. V shed 4 bases and J shed 0 bases, with 6 bases lying between them. CDR1 is SGHTA, CDR2 FQGNSA, per germline. The CDR3 has 13 residues. The CDR3 nucleotides are TGTGCCAGCAGCTCGGTTATGAACACTGAAGCTTTCTTT. Its protein is CASSSVMNTEAFF.

V is TRBV18 and J is TRBJ2-7; TRBD1 agrees at 10 bases. The V and J ends lost 4 bases and 2 bases, in that order; junction bases with no gene match: 11. The CDR3 consists of 17 residues. Germline V CDR1 and CDR2: KGHSH, LQKENI. CDR3 sequence (DNA): TGTGCCAGCTCACGAGCCCGGGACAGGGGTCGCACCTACGAGCAGTACTTC. Protein: CASSRARDRGRTYEQYF.

The DNA of the CDR3 is TGTGCCACCAGCAGCACAGGAGACTATGGCTACACCTTC. It codes for CATSSTGDYGYTF. The chain carries TRBV15 and TRBJ1-2, with D possibly matching TRBD1 (5 bases). V was pared by 3 bases and J by 3 bases, with 8 bases between. This CDR3 has 13 residues. Germline CDR1 reads LNHNV; CDR2 reads YYDKDF (reference sequence).

The chain combines TRBV7-2 with TRBJ1-5; D is unresolved. Germline V gene data show CDR1 as SGHTA and CDR2 as FQGNSA. The CDR3 runs 13 residues. Trimming pared 6 bases from V and 4 bases from J, leaving 10 bases between. CDR3: CASSTVNNQPQHF. Here the CDR3 DNA reads TGTGCCAGCAGTACTGTCAATAATCAGCCCCAGCATTTT. The whole variable domain, filled in from reference TRBV7-2 and TRBJ1-5, reads GAGVSQSPSNKVTEKGKDVELRCDPISGHTALYWYRQSLGQGLEFLIYFQGNSAPDKSGLPSDRFSAERTGGSVSTLTIQRTQQEDSAVYLCASSTVNNQPQHFGDGTRLSIL.

CDR3 nucleotide sequence: TGTGCCAGCAGCTGGACCCCAGGGGGCGAGCAGTTCTTC. It codes for CASSWTPGGEQFF. This chain connects TRBV7-8 to TRBJ2-1; TRBD1 matches at 8 bases. CDR1 and CDR2 from the germline V gene are SGHVS and FQNEAQ. Trimming removed 4 bases from V and 10 bases from J; junction bases left unmatched: 6. The CDR3 consists of 13 residues.

The V gene is TRBV13, the J gene TRBJ1-2, with D possibly being TRBD1 (6 bases). Per germline, CDR1 PRHDT and CDR2 FYEKMQ (reference sequence). The CDR3 contains 13 residues. The V end lost 0 bases, the J end lost 8 bases, and 10 bases lay between the germline ends. The CDR3 bases are TGTGCCAGCAGCTTAGGACAGGGTTTCGGCTACACCTTC. Its protein product is CASSLGQGFGYTF.

The rearrangement uses TRBV6-5 and TRBJ2-7; 7 bases match TRBD1. CDR1 MNHEY and CDR2 SVGAGI come from the germline V gene. Unmatched junction bases numbered 8, after V lost 2 bases and J lost 4 bases. This CDR3 contains 15 residues. The CDR3, as DNA: TGTGCCAGCAGTTACGTCCGGGGACAGACATACGAGCAGTACTTC. The encoded protein is CASSYVRGQTYEQYF.

The V call is TRBV5-4, the J call TRBJ2-2; D might be TRBD1 (6 bases). Trimming removed 4 bases from V and 1 base from J, with 8 bases in between. The V gene's germline CDR1 is SGHNT and CDR2 YYREEE (reference sequence). The CDR3 contains 14 residues. CDR3 coding DNA: TGTGCCAGCAGCCCCAGGGGGAACACCGGGGAGCTGTTTTTT. It encodes CASSPRGNTGELFF.